This paragraph reports one TCR beta chain. The sample originates from a study of blood T cell repertoires in COVID-19. Germline V lookup: CDR1 MDHEN, CDR2 SYDVKM. The CDR3 covers 12 residues. V was clipped by 1 base and J by 6 bases, with 7 bases between them. The repertoire was sequenced with immunoSEQ multiplex PCR; TCRdb's copy has only in-frame clones and lacks some. Seen here are around 53,000 clones, 87% observed once, and the top ten hold less than 4%. The rearrangement links TRBV28 to TRBJ2-7; perhaps TRBD2 as D (6 bases). This receptor was identified in a man between 50 and 59 years old with acute or convalescent COVID-19. Sequences were obtained from peripheral blood. The CDR3 region is CASSLSRGEQYF. DNA of the CDR3: TGTGCCAGCAGTTTATCGCGGGGCGAGCAGTACTTC.